A selection of T cell receptor beta chains follows, all from one sample in a study of blood T cell repertoires in COVID-19. The protocol was immunoSEQ multiplex PCR, while the TCRdb copy is restricted to in-frame clones and leaves out a portion. The table includes 200,000 or so clones, 84% detected once. Input material: peripheral blood. Every receptor here comes from a middle-aged man who had recovered from COVID-19. The CDR3 runs from the conserved cysteine through the conserved F or W. Size is omitted from some rows. Given values are once, few, many or a class for expanded clones.

v_gene	abundance	len	j_gene	CDR3aa
TRBV4-1	-	19	TRBJ2-7	CASSPASEEEWVSSYEQYF
TRBV7-2	-	13	TRBJ1-1	CASSSQRGTEAFF
TRBV11-2	-	15	TRBJ2-1	CASSGGPSSYNEQFF
TRBV6-1	once	16	TRBJ2-1	CASSEFGTVTLNEQFF
TRBV7-9	-	14	TRBJ1-2	CASSLTGGAYGYTF
TRBV27	-	14	TRBJ2-2	CASRPTGQIGELFF
TRBV10-3	-	16	TRBJ1-2	CAISEGPGQGAGGYTF
TRBV19	-	16	TRBJ2-2	CASSRPLAGRSGELFF
TRBV21-1	-	18	TRBJ2-5	CASQQSLGDRGPVETQYF
TRBV5-1	-	14	TRBJ1-1	CASSLGRANTEAFF
TRBV7-2	-	17	TRBJ1-5	CASSPTTGFWSNQPQHF
TRBV6-4	-	15	TRBJ1-2	CASSDQIPPADGYTF
TRBV19	-	15	TRBJ2-5	CASSMSFAGGETQYF
TRBV7-8	-	16	TRBJ2-3	CASITAEGPLTDTQYF
TRBV18	-	14	TRBJ2-5	CASSPLRGHETQYF
TRBV5-1	-	15	TRBJ2-1	CASTTGPSLDNEQFF
TRBV4-2	-	14	TRBJ1-2	CASSQSPGVGLGTF
TRBV11-3	-	17	TRBJ2-3	CASSLGTGGTSTDTQYF
TRBV29-1	-	14	TRBJ2-5	CSGRDRGRQETQYF
TRBV20-1	few	13	TRBJ1-2	CSASTDGGYGYTF
TRBV5-6	-	15	TRBJ2-7	CASSLGTGALYEQYF
TRBV7-9	-	15	TRBJ1-6	CASSSDRGTNSPLHF
TRBV4-3	-	15	TRBJ1-2	CASSQVGYRNYGYTF
TRBV5-8	-	16	TRBJ2-3	CASSPTGTGSTDTQYF
TRBV11-2	-	16	TRBJ2-1	CASSPPGGFYYNEQFF
TRBV6-2/TRBV6-3	once	16	TRBJ2-7	CASSRNRDRGAYEQYF
TRBV10-3	-	15	TRBJ1-5	CAISESWGGEEPQHF
TRBV5-3	-	17	TRBJ2-1	CARSGRTSGSRYNEQFF
TRBV7-2	-	18	TRBJ2-1	CASSLWAGRESSYNEQFF
TRBV6-2/TRBV6-3	-	14	TRBJ1-1	CASSYSMGGTEAFF
TRBV30	few	13	TRBJ2-2	CAWSVQGSGELFF
TRBV5-1	-	15	TRBJ2-1	CASSLITGGLDEQFF
TRBV10-3	-	15	TRBJ2-2	CAIRVTSGYTGELFF
TRBV6-2/TRBV6-3	many	14	TRBJ1-5	CASSAQGGNQPQHF
TRBV7-2	-	13	TRBJ2-3	CATRTRNTDTQYF